This T cell receptor beta chain was observed in a study of shared clonotypes between healthy human individuals. Study observations and caveats: In having few donors, the study represented limited genetic and exposure-history diversity.

In its sample, this clone was seen a few times. Its specificity is unknown. Libraries were prepared by immunoSEQ multiplex PCR; TCRdb keeps only in-frame clonotypes and omits some of them. The table shows 450,000 or so clones, with about 74% occurring only once. Germline V gene data show CDR1 as SEHNR and CDR2 as FQNEAQ (reference sequence). CDR3 length: 14 amino acids. V shed 8 bases, J shed 7 bases, and the junction held 6 bases outside the gene matches. Sequencing used PBMCs. This receptor was taken from a woman between 40 and 50 years old in good health. Some clones in this sample may be carry-over from other donors' samples. The V gene is TRBV7-9, the J gene TRBJ2-1; 12 bases map to TRBD2. CDR3 protein: CASGSGTSGNEQFF. The CDR3 DNA is TGTGCCAGCGGCTCCGGGACTAGCGGGAATGAGCAGTTCTTC.